Below, 32 T cell receptor beta chains from the same sample are listed, as sequenced in a study of T cell responses to AZD1222 COVID-19 vaccine. Sequencing was performed with immunoSEQ multiplex PCR; in TCRdb, only in-frame clones are kept and a portion is missing. Of 98,000 or so clones listed, approximately 90% are singletons. This material consisted of peripheral blood, taken on day 0 of MenACWY control vaccination. These receptors all come from an adult in good health.

This clone was found once. The chain couples TRBV7-9 to TRBJ1-1; D gene ambiguous. The CDR3 runs 16 residues. V lost 0 bases, J lost 2 bases, and 13 bases lay in between. Germline V gene lookup returns CDR1 SEHNR and CDR2 FQNEAQ (reference sequence). The CDR3 sequence: CASSLAKQAPNTEAFF. CDR3 bases: TGTGCCAGCAGCTTAGCGAAGCAGGCGCCTAACACTGAAGCTTTCTTT.

J is TRBJ2-1 and V is TRBV9, with 8 bases aligning to TRBD2. CDR1 and CDR2 (germline): SGDLS, YYNGEE. V lost 4 bases, J lost 0 bases, and 3 bases stayed unmatched. The CDR3 sequence is 15 residues long. CDR3 sequence (DNA): TGTGCCAGCAGCATTAGCGGGGACTCCTACAATGAGCAGTTCTTC. Its translation: CASSISGDSYNEQFF.

V usage is TRBV12-5 and J usage is TRBJ1-5; D may be TRBD1 (5 bases). Trimming stripped 0 bases from V and 0 bases from J, with 9 bases between. Germline assignment: CDR1 LGHNT and CDR2 FRNRAP. The CDR3 is 16 residues long. CDR3 in amino acids: CASGLVSGGSNQPQHF. The DNA for the CDR3 is TGTGCTAGTGGTTTGGTAAGCGGGGGTAGCAATCAGCCCCAGCATTTT.

V usage is TRBV6-5 and J usage is TRBJ1-5; 12 bases line up with TRBD1. V was clipped by 8 bases and J by 6 bases; unmatched bases: 2. This CDR3 has 13 residues. CDR1 and CDR2 (germline): MNHEY, SVGAGI. The CDR3 nucleotides are TGTGCCAGCGGGACAGGGGGCGTTCAGCCCCAGCATTTT. Translating gives CASGTGGVQPQHF.

The chain recombines TRBV3-1 (or the pseudogene TRBV3-2) with TRBJ1-5; maybe TRBD1 (5 bases). The CDR3 runs to 16 residues. The germline CDR1 and CDR2 sequences are LGHDT and YNNKEL (reference sequence). The V gene lost 4 bases and the J gene lost 4 bases, with 17 bases spanning the gap. This CDR3 is CASSPSPWGGNQPQHF. The CDR3 DNA reads as TGTGCCAGCAGCCCATCCCCGTGGGGGGGAAATCAGCCCCAGCATTTT.

The rearrangement links TRBV9 to TRBJ2-3, with D possibly TRBD1 on 5 matching bases. This CDR3 spans 14 amino acids. The ends were cut back, 2 bases at V and 1 base at J, with 8 bases in the middle. Germline loops: CDR1 SGDLS, CDR2 YYNGEE. The CDR3 DNA follows: TGTGCCAGCAGCGTTCAGGGTGGCACAGATACGCAGTATTTT. Protein product: CASSVQGGTDTQYF.

The rearrangement uses TRBV7-9 and TRBJ2-1; D might be TRBD1 or TRBD2, each matching 6 bases. The CDR3 consists of 16 residues. Trimming shortened V by 4 bases and J by 3 bases, and 16 bases separated the two germline ends. Germline V lookup: CDR1 SEHNR, CDR2 FQNEAQ (reference sequence). The CDR3 nucleotides read TGTGCCAGCAGCTCTCTCCGGGGGCCCCGCTACAATGAGCAGTTCTTC. Its translation is CASSSLRGPRYNEQFF.

This rearrangement joins TRBV6-6 to TRBJ2-3, with 9 bases lining up with TRBD1. The ends lost 5 bases at V and 0 bases at J; junction bases unmatched: 9. Germline CDR1 reads MNHNY; CDR2 reads SVGAGI (reference sequence). The CDR3 consists of 17 residues. CDR3 DNA sequence: TGTGCCAGCAGTCTGGGACAGGGCGTAGGGAGCACAGATACGCAGTATTTT. Its protein is CASSLGQGVGSTDTQYF.

This clone was seen only once. The V and J genes are TRBV6-1 and TRBJ1-2; D remains unclear. In germline, CDR1 is MNHNS, CDR2 SASEGT. V was shortened by 1 base and J by 2 bases, with 11 bases between the two germline ends. The CDR3 is made up of 15 amino acids. CDR3 residues: CASSEVWGRNYGYTF. The CDR3 coding sequence is TGTGCCAGCAGTGAAGTTTGGGGTAGGAACTATGGCTACACCTTC.

The rearrangement uses TRBV19 and TRBJ2-1; D may be TRBD1 (5 bases). Deletions cut 3 bases from V and 5 bases from J, with 20 bases between. This CDR3 is built from 17 residues. Per the germline V gene, CDR1 is LNHDA and CDR2 is SQIVND (reference sequence). CDR3 bases: TGTGCCAGTAGTATTCGCTTCTACGGAGACAGAGACAATGAGCAGTTCTTC. Its translation is CASSIRFYGDRDNEQFF.

This clone was counted once. The chain carries TRBV10-3 and TRBJ1-6; no definite D call. Germline V gene data show CDR1 as ENHRY and CDR2 as SYGVKD. With 6 bases removed from V and 8 bases from J, the gap between germline ends came to 17 bases. The CDR3 is made up of 15 amino acids. The CDR3 DNA follows: TGTGCCATCAGCCTCAGAGATTTAAATGATTCACCCCTCCACTTT. Protein: CAISLRDLNDSPLHF.

V is TRBV2 and J is TRBJ2-5; D unresolved. V lost 0 bases to trimming and J lost 5 bases, with 10 bases between them. CDR1 and CDR2 (germline): SNHLY, FYNNEI. CDR3 length: 14 amino acids. CDR3 in DNA: TGTGCCAGCAGTGAAGCGATAGTAGGGGAGACCCAGTACTTC. Amino acids: CASSEAIVGETQYF.

The J gene is TRBJ1-2, the V gene TRBV19, with D possibly being TRBD1 (6 bases). V gave up 2 bases and J gave up 5 bases, with 15 bases separating them. The V gene's germline CDR1 is LNHDA and CDR2 SQIVND (reference sequence). This CDR3 comprises 15 residues. CDR3 sequence (DNA): TGTGCCAGTAGTATAAGAACAGGGACGGGGTATGGCTACACCTTC. It specifies CASSIRTGTGYGYTF.

This chain uses TRBV11-2 with TRBJ2-7, with unresolved D. Deletions cut 1 base from V and 3 bases from J, with 16 bases between. Per the germline V gene, CDR1 is SGHAT and CDR2 is FQNNGV. The CDR3 is 16 residues long. The CDR3 sequence: CASSLVVIQNGYEQYF. Here the CDR3 DNA reads TGTGCCAGCAGCTTAGTAGTCATACAGAACGGCTACGAGCAGTACTTC.

The chain is built from TRBV7-9 and TRBJ1-4; TRBD1 matches 9 bases. V shed 7 bases and J 8 bases; nucleotides not matched to a gene: 5. Germline-derived CDR1 and CDR2 are SEHNR and FQNEAQ (reference sequence). There are 13 residues in the CDR3. In DNA, the CDR3 is TGTGCCAGCACCGACAGGGGGAGGGAAAAACTGTTTTTT. Protein sequence: CASTDRGREKLFF. The variable domain in full, completed from reference TRBV7-9 and TRBJ1-4, reads DTGVSQNPRHKITKRGQNVTFRCDPISEHNRLYWYRQTLGQGPEFLTYFQNEAQLEKSRLLSDRFSAERPKGSFSTLEIQRTEQGDSAMYLCASTDRGREKLFFGSGTQLSVL.

The gene calls are TRBV6-4 and TRBJ2-3; 12 bases map to TRBD1. The CDR3 is 15 amino acids. The trim removed 3 bases at V and 4 bases at J, leaving 2 bases unmatched. Germline CDR1 and CDR2: MRHNA and SNTAGT. CDR3 sequence reads: CASSEGTGGADTQYF. As DNA, the CDR3 is TGTGCCAGCAGTGAAGGGACAGGGGGCGCAGATACGCAGTATTTT.

The chain uses TRBV28 and TRBJ1-1, with TRBD1 matching over 7 bases. The CDR3 runs 15 residues. J was trimmed by 5 bases and V by 4 bases; bases with no gene match: 10. Germline V CDR1 and CDR2: MDHEN, SYDVKM. CDR3 sequence: CASSSSSTGWTEAFF. In nucleotides, the CDR3 is TGTGCCAGCAGTTCCTCTTCGACAGGGTGGACTGAAGCTTTCTTT.

The V call is TRBV11-2, the J call TRBJ1-6, with D uncertain. Germline V gene sequence: CDR1 SGHAT, CDR2 FQNNGV. The ends were cut back, 1 base at V and 2 bases at J, with 6 bases in the middle. The CDR3 consists of 15 residues. The CDR3 DNA reads as TGTGCCAGCAGCTTAGGGGGAACCTATAATTCACCCCTCCACTTT. Its protein product is CASSLGGTYNSPLHF.

The CDR3 DNA reads as TGTGCCACCGGGACAGGGCCTGGGACTAATGAAAAACTGTTTTTT. Translation: CATGTGPGTNEKLFF. V is TRBV19 and J is TRBJ1-4, with TRBD1 identical over 9 bases. The V gene's germline CDR1 is LNHDA and CDR2 SQIVND (reference sequence). V lost 10 bases, J lost 2 bases, and 8 bases stayed unmatched. The CDR3 totals 15 residues.

The rearrangement joins TRBV27 to TRBJ1-4, with TRBD1 matching over 8 bases. CDR3 length: 14 amino acids. Germline CDR1 is MNHEY and CDR2 is SMNVEV (reference sequence). The J segment lost 8 bases and the V segment lost 8 bases, leaving 10 bases of the junction unmatched. CDR3: CASGRTGIGEKLFF. The CDR3 DNA sequence: TGTGCCAGCGGCCGGACAGGGATAGGGGAAAAACTGTTTTTT.

This clone showed up just once. The chain joins TRBV6-5 to TRBJ1-1; D call uncertain. The CDR3 covers 15 residues. The V end lost 6 bases, the J end lost 4 bases, and 18 bases lay between the germline ends. The germline CDR1 and CDR2 sequences are MNHEY and SVGAGI. The CDR3 DNA follows: TGTGCCAGCAGCCTGACGTTCCAAAAAGGCACTGAAGCTTTCTTT. Encoded protein: CASSLTFQKGTEAFF.

V usage is TRBV30 and J usage is TRBJ2-7, with TRBD1 matching 7 bases. Losses at the gene ends were 3 bases for V and 3 bases for J; bases not matched to a gene: 8. The CDR3 runs to 14 residues. Per the germline V gene, CDR1 is GTSNPN and CDR2 is SVGIG (reference sequence). In DNA, the CDR3 is TGTGCCTGGAGCCTTGGGACAGTTTACTACGAGCAGTACTTC. Amino acids: CAWSLGTVYYEQYF.

The chain combines TRBV7-9 with TRBJ2-1, with a possible D match to TRBD2 (5 bases). The germline V gene encodes CDR1 SEHNR and CDR2 FQNEAQ (reference sequence). CDR3 length: 14 amino acids. Trimming cost V 5 bases and J 7 bases, with 15 bases left between them. CDR3 nucleotide sequence: TGTGCCAGCAGCCCCTGGGAGAGTAGTAATGAGCAGTTCTTC. Amino acid sequence: CASSPWESSNEQFF. The entire variable domain, with the rest obtained from reference TRBV7-9 and TRBJ2-1, is as follows: DTGVSQNPRHKITKRGQNVTFRCDPISEHNRLYWYRQTLGQGPEFLTYFQNEAQLEKSRLLSDRFSAERPKGSFSTLEIQRTEQGDSAMYLCASSPWESSNEQFFGPGTRLTVL.

The chain joins TRBV7-9 to TRBJ1-6; 7 nucleotides agree with TRBD1. Germline V gene data show CDR1 as SEHNR and CDR2 as FQNEAQ (reference sequence). This CDR3 has 14 amino acids. Trimming at V came to 4 bases and at J to 7 bases, leaving 4 bases not matched to a gene. CDR3 sequence: CASSSGQPNSPLHF. CDR3 nucleotide sequence: TGTGCCAGCAGCTCGGGACAGCCCAATTCACCCCTCCACTTT.

Points on this clone: The sample holds other DNA sequences that translate to the same CDR3. The rearrangement uses TRBV3-1 (or the pseudogene TRBV3-2) and TRBJ1-1, with unresolved D. V gave up 2 bases and J gave up 0 bases, with 1 base separating them. The V gene's germline CDR1 is LGHDT and CDR2 YNNKEL (reference sequence). The CDR3 sequence is 12 residues long. The CDR3, as DNA: TGTGCCAGCAGCCAACTGAACACTGAAGCTTTCTTT. Translated, it gives CASSQLNTEAFF.

This sequence joins TRBV6-5 and TRBJ1-1; 8 bases line up with TRBD1. Germline V CDR1 and CDR2: MNHEY, SVGAGI. CDR3 length: 13 residues. V trimming: 6 bases; J trimming: 4 bases; junction bases outside the gene matches: 4. CDR3 in DNA: TGTGCCAGCAGCTATACAGGGGGCACTGAAGCTTTCTTT. It is translated as CASSYTGGTEAFF.

The V call is TRBV3-1 (or the pseudogene TRBV3-2), the J call TRBJ2-7; no clear D. The CDR3 contains 13 residues. The V and J ends lost 1 base and 6 bases respectively, with 10 bases between them. Germline lookup yields CDR1 LGHDT and CDR2 YNNKEL (reference sequence). This chain's CDR3 is CASSQGSVGEQYF. In DNA form, the CDR3 reads TGTGCCAGCAGCCAAGGCTCTGTCGGCGAGCAGTACTTC.

This clone was seen only once. V usage is TRBV10-3 and J usage is TRBJ1-5; D is perhaps TRBD1 (5 bases). CDR3 length: 19 residues. The V end was cut by 9 bases, the J end by 0 bases, with 27 bases between. Germline lookup yields CDR1 ENHRY and CDR2 SYGVKD. The CDR3 DNA follows: TGTGCCATTCCAAGGGGACTTCCAGGGAATGGGTATAGCAATCAGCCCCAGCATTTT. Residues: CAIPRGLPGNGYSNQPQHF.

The chain carries TRBV3-1 (or the pseudogene TRBV3-2) and TRBJ1-2; no definite D call. The CDR3 is 11 residues long. V dropped 5 bases and J dropped 8 bases, with 9 bases sitting between them. Per the germline V gene, CDR1 is LGHDT and CDR2 is YNNKEL (reference sequence). The CDR3 reads CASSKREGYTF. The CDR3 nucleotides read TGTGCCAGCAGCAAACGGGAAGGCTACACCTTC.

V is TRBV5-4 and J is TRBJ2-5; TRBD2 matches at 8 bases. V trimming: 4 bases; J trimming: 5 bases; junction bases outside the gene matches: 13. Germline V gene lookup returns CDR1 SGHNT and CDR2 YYREEE (reference sequence). This CDR3 has 16 amino acids. CDR3 in amino acids: CASSTRTGTSDETQYF. CDR3 nucleotide sequence: TGTGCCAGCAGCACACGGACCGGGACTAGTGACGAGACCCAGTACTTC.

This clone appeared a few times. The chain links TRBV7-9 to TRBJ1-5; no firm D call. Between the trimmed V and J ends, which lost 1 base and 6 bases, there was a span of 10 bases. There are 14 residues in the CDR3. CDR1 is SEHNR, CDR2 FQNEAQ, per germline (reference sequence). CDR3 sequence (DNA): TGTGCCAGCAGCTTAGATTGGATGCTTCAGCCCCAGCATTTT. As protein: CASSLDWMLQPQHF. Full variable domain (missing parts from reference TRBV7-9 and TRBJ1-5): DTGVSQNPRHKITKRGQNVTFRCDPISEHNRLYWYRQTLGQGPEFLTYFQNEAQLEKSRLLSDRFSAERPKGSFSTLEIQRTEQGDSAMYLCASSLDWMLQPQHFGDGTRLSIL.

This clone was counted a single time. The chain employs TRBV7-9 and TRBJ1-1; D is unclear. This CDR3 has 11 amino acids. Trimming shortened V by 0 bases and J by 11 bases, and 7 bases separated the two germline ends. The germline V gene has CDR1 SEHNR and CDR2 FQNEAQ (reference sequence). The CDR3 loop reads CASSLASGAFF. In DNA form, the CDR3 reads TGTGCCAGCAGCTTAGCCTCGGGGGCTTTCTTT.